The rows below give T cell receptor beta chains drawn from one sample of a study of blood T cell repertoires in COVID-19. Assay: immunoSEQ multiplex PCR; the TCRdb copy retains only in-frame clones and omits some. In the table there are around 86,000 clones, approximately 88% of which are singletons. Sequencing was performed on peripheral blood. The receptor set was obtained from a human donor in a cohort sampled during active COVID-19. CDR3s include the opening cysteine and the closing phenylalanine or tryptophan. The D gene is left open where the match is weak. Clone size is stated in some rows and not others, as once, few, many or a class when expanded.

V gene: TRBV9
J gene: TRBJ1-1
D gene: TRBD1
clone size: few
CDR3 protein: CASSPLGDRAQDTEAFF
CDR3 DNA: TGTGCCAGCAGCCCTTTAGGGGACAGGGCGCAAGATACTGAAGCTTTCTTT

V gene: TRBV5-1
J gene: TRBJ1-6
D gene: .
clone size: once
CDR3 protein: CASSLVGSSYNSPLHF
CDR3 DNA: TGCGCCAGCAGCTTGGTGGGGAGCTCCTATAATTCACCCCTCCACTTT

V gene: TRBV7-3
J gene: TRBJ1-2
D gene: TRBD1
clone size: .
CDR3 protein: CASSLDLDRDYGYTF
CDR3 DNA: TGTGCCAGCAGCTTAGATCTCGACAGGGATTATGGCTACACCTTC

V gene: TRBV5-1
J gene: TRBJ2-3
D gene: .
clone size: .
CDR3 protein: CASSSRKQYSTDTQYF
CDR3 DNA: TGCGCCAGCAGCTCCCGAAAACAATACAGCACAGATACGCAGTATTTT

V gene: TRBV3-1/TRBV3-2
J gene: TRBJ1-4
D gene: .
clone size: .
CDR3 protein: CASSPRVGATNEKLFF
CDR3 DNA: TGTGCCAGCAGCCCCAGGGTCGGCGCAACTAATGAAAAACTGTTTTTT

V gene: TRBV30
J gene: TRBJ2-3
D gene: .
clone size: .
CDR3 protein: CAWGHTDTQYF
CDR3 DNA: TGTGCCTGGGGCCACACAGATACGCAGTATTTT

V gene: TRBV2
J gene: TRBJ1-1
D gene: .
clone size: .
CDR3 protein: CASSKAGLSNTEAFF
CDR3 DNA: TGTGCCAGCAGTAAGGCAGGGCTATCGAACACTGAAGCTTTCTTT

V gene: TRBV14
J gene: TRBJ1-1
D gene: .
clone size: .
CDR3 protein: CASSQQLRGGAFF
CDR3 DNA: TGTGCCAGCAGCCAACAACTTCGGGGGGGCGCTTTCTTT

V gene: TRBV18
J gene: TRBJ2-7
D gene: .
clone size: .
CDR3 protein: CASSSGRGHYEQYF
CDR3 DNA: TGTGCCAGCTCAAGCGGCCGGGGACATTACGAGCAGTACTTC

V gene: TRBV28
J gene: TRBJ1-1
D gene: TRBD1
clone size: once
CDR3 protein: CASIKGQGNTEAFF
CDR3 DNA: TGTGCCAGCATTAAGGGACAGGGCAACACTGAAGCTTTCTTT

V gene: TRBV24-1
J gene: TRBJ2-3
D gene: TRBD1
clone size: once
CDR3 protein: CATSAPDRGKDTQYF
CDR3 DNA: TGTGCCACCAGTGCCCCGGACAGGGGCAAAGATACGCAGTATTTT

V gene: TRBV4-2
J gene: TRBJ1-1
D gene: .
clone size: .
CDR3 protein: CASSQVWDTHTEAFF
CDR3 DNA: TGTGCCAGCAGCCAAGTTTGGGACACACACACTGAAGCTTTCTTT

V gene: TRBV6-6
J gene: TRBJ2-7
D gene: TRBD2
clone size: .
CDR3 protein: CASRHTSGGSYEQYF
CDR3 DNA: TGTGCCAGCAGACATACTAGCGGGGGGTCCTACGAGCAGTACTTC

V gene: TRBV29-1
J gene: TRBJ2-5
D gene: TRBD1
clone size: .
CDR3 protein: CSVGGDRGHQETQYF
CDR3 DNA: TGCAGCGTTGGTGGAGACAGGGGCCACCAAGAGACCCAGTACTTC

V gene: TRBV10-3
J gene: TRBJ2-3
D gene: TRBD1
clone size: .
CDR3 protein: CAINPAPGQGITDTQYF
CDR3 DNA: TGTGCCATCAATCCCGCACCGGGACAGGGGATCACAGATACGCAGTATTTT

V gene: TRBV7-3
J gene: TRBJ2-3
D gene: .
clone size: .
CDR3 protein: CASSPGLHTDTQYF
CDR3 DNA: TGTGCCAGCAGCCCGGGACTCCACACAGATACGCAGTATTTT

V gene: TRBV7-2
J gene: TRBJ2-1
D gene: TRBD2
clone size: .
CDR3 protein: CASSLQGLAGAGEQFF
CDR3 DNA: TGTGCCAGCAGCCTCCAGGGACTAGCGGGAGCGGGTGAGCAGTTCTTC

V gene: TRBV5-1
J gene: TRBJ2-6
D gene: .
clone size: few
CDR3 protein: CASSLDSSGANVLTF
CDR3 DNA: TGCGCCAGCAGCTTGGATTCCAGTGGGGCCAACGTCCTGACTTTC

V gene: TRBV2
J gene: TRBJ1-6
D gene: TRBD1
clone size: .
CDR3 protein: CASREGDRANSPLHF
CDR3 DNA: TGTGCCAGCAGAGAGGGGGACAGGGCCAACTCACCCCTCCACTTT

V gene: TRBV2
J gene: TRBJ2-3
D gene: .
clone size: .
CDR3 protein: CASSAGGGGRTDTQYF
CDR3 DNA: TGTGCCAGCAGTGCCGGGGGAGGGGGACGCACAGATACGCAGTATTTT

V gene: TRBV10-3
J gene: TRBJ1-1
D gene: .
clone size: .
CDR3 protein: CAITTGGTFTEAFF
CDR3 DNA: TGTGCCATCACCACTGGCGGGACGTTCACTGAAGCTTTCTTT

V gene: TRBV11-2
J gene: TRBJ2-2
D gene: .
clone size: .
CDR3 protein: CASSPGGELFF
CDR3 DNA: TGTGCCAGCAGCCCGGGGGGGGAGCTGTTTTTT

V gene: TRBV3-1/TRBV3-2
J gene: TRBJ1-4
D gene: .
clone size: .
CDR3 protein: CASSQDDRQNEKLFF
CDR3 DNA: TGTGCCAGCAGCCAAGACGACAGGCAGAATGAAAAACTGTTTTTT

V gene: TRBV18
J gene: TRBJ2-7
D gene: .
clone size: .
CDR3 protein: CASSLGGVSGVEQYF
CDR3 DNA: TGTGCCAGCTCACTGGGCGGGGTTTCCGGGGTCGAGCAGTACTTC

V gene: TRBV29-1
J gene: TRBJ1-5
D gene: .
clone size: .
CDR3 protein: CSALEGNQPQHF
CDR3 DNA: TGCAGCGCCCTCGAGGGAAATCAGCCCCAGCATTTT

V gene: TRBV3-1/TRBV3-2
J gene: TRBJ2-7
D gene: .
clone size: .
CDR3 protein: CASSQAGEQYF
CDR3 DNA: TGTGCCAGCAGCCAAGCGGGCGAGCAGTACTTC

V gene: TRBV6-8
J gene: TRBJ2-7
D gene: .
clone size: .
CDR3 protein: CASSSVGPGCRTTSYEQYF
CDR3 DNA: TGTGCCAGCAGTTCGGTCGGTCCAGGGTGTCGGACTACCTCCTACGAGCAGTACTTC

V gene: TRBV9
J gene: TRBJ1-2
D gene: .
clone size: once
CDR3 protein: CASSVGMAPRGYTF
CDR3 DNA: TGTGCCAGCAGCGTAGGGATGGCCCCTAGGGGCTACACCTTC

V gene: TRBV27
J gene: TRBJ1-2
D gene: TRBD1
clone size: .
CDR3 protein: CASRATGTGTSYTF
CDR3 DNA: TGTGCCAGCAGGGCAACCGGGACAGGGACTAGCTACACCTTC

V gene: TRBV6-2/TRBV6-3
J gene: TRBJ2-2
D gene: .
clone size: once
CDR3 protein: CASSYASLNTGELFF
CDR3 DNA: TGTGCCAGCAGTTACGCGAGTCTAAACACCGGGGAGCTGTTTTTT

V gene: TRBV11-2
J gene: TRBJ1-6
D gene: .
clone size: .
CDR3 protein: CASSGGVLGNSPLHF
CDR3 DNA: TGTGCCAGCAGCGGGGGGGTCCTTGGAAATTCACCCCTCCACTTT

V gene: TRBV5-1
J gene: TRBJ1-4
D gene: TRBD1
clone size: once
CDR3 protein: CASSLLGQGATEKLFF
CDR3 DNA: TGCGCCAGCAGCTTGTTGGGCCAGGGGGCAACTGAAAAACTGTTTTTT

V gene: TRBV5-1
J gene: TRBJ2-5
D gene: .
clone size: .
CDR3 protein: CASSIDWTLGTQYF
CDR3 DNA: TGCGCCAGCAGCATAGACTGGACTCTTGGGACCCAGTACTTC

V gene: TRBV5-1
J gene: TRBJ2-3
D gene: .
clone size: .
CDR3 protein: CASSLGASSTTDTQYF
CDR3 DNA: TGCGCCAGCAGCTTGGGGGCTAGCAGCACCACAGATACGCAGTATTTT

V gene: TRBV6-2/TRBV6-3
J gene: TRBJ2-1
D gene: TRBD2
clone size: .
CDR3 protein: CASSYSGRDDNEQFF
CDR3 DNA: TGTGCCAGCAGTTACAGCGGGAGGGACGACAATGAGCAGTTCTTC

V gene: TRBV30
J gene: TRBJ1-5
D gene: TRBD1
clone size: .
CDR3 protein: CAWSVRTGGADQPQHF
CDR3 DNA: TGTGCCTGGAGTGTAAGGACAGGGGGAGCCGATCAGCCCCAGCATTTT

V gene: TRBV2
J gene: TRBJ1-1
D gene: TRBD1
clone size: few
CDR3 protein: CASKLGQPNTEAFF
CDR3 DNA: TGTGCCAGCAAGTTGGGACAGCCCAACACTGAAGCTTTCTTT

V gene: TRBV28
J gene: TRBJ1-1
D gene: .
clone size: once
CDR3 protein: CASGTGNTEAFF
CDR3 DNA: TGTGCCAGCGGAACAGGGAACACTGAAGCTTTCTTT

V gene: TRBV19
J gene: TRBJ1-1
D gene: .
clone size: .
CDR3 protein: CASSAGGSNTEAFF
CDR3 DNA: TGTGCCAGTAGTGCCGGAGGGAGTAACACTGAAGCTTTCTTT

V gene: TRBV19
J gene: TRBJ2-1
D gene: TRBD2
clone size: .
CDR3 protein: CASTISTSGRREQFF
CDR3 DNA: TGTGCCAGTACCATTTCAACTAGCGGGAGGAGGGAGCAGTTCTTC

V gene: TRBV5-5
J gene: TRBJ2-3
D gene: TRBD1
clone size: .
CDR3 protein: CASRPSGTGATDTQYF
CDR3 DNA: TGTGCCAGCAGGCCTTCCGGGACAGGGGCCACAGATACGCAGTATTTT